A selection of T cell receptor beta chains follows, all from one sample in a study of T cell clonotyping in hematopoietic cell transplantation. Profiled with immunoSEQ multiplex PCR; TCRdb holds only in-frame clones, not every one. This sample carries roughly 20,000 clones, 86% of them seen once, and the ten largest clones take approximately 8%. Sequencing used peripheral blood mononuclear cells, obtained before stem cell transplant. These TCRs come from a man aged 50 or older with acute myeloid leukemia. Some clones in this sample may be carry-over from other donors' samples. CDR3s include the opening cysteine and the closing phenylalanine or tryptophan. A D gene is named only where the DNA matches it firmly. Clone sizes are given selectively: once, few, many, or a class where the clone is expanded.

>TRBJ1-6|TRBV7-9|12|-|-
TGTGCCAGCAGCTCCTTCGACATATCCCTCCACTTT
CASSSFDISLHF
>TRBJ2-7|TRBV2|15|-|-
TGTGCCAGCAGTGAAGGTACGGGGACGCCGTGGGAGCAGTACTTC
CASSEGTGTPWEQYF
>TRBJ1-1|TRBV5-6|14|-|-
TGTGCCAGCAGCTTGGGGGAAGTTGGCACTGAAGCTTTCTTT
CASSLGEVGTEAFF
>TRBJ2-5|TRBV29-1|12|-|-
TGCAGCGCCGGTAGGCAAGAAGAGACCCAGTACTTC
CSAGRQEETQYF
>TRBJ1-5|TRBV5-6|14|-|TRBD1
TGTGCCAGCAGCTTGTGGCAGGGGGTTCAGCCCCAGCATTTT
CASSLWQGVQPQHF
>TRBJ2-3|TRBV5-6|11|few|-
TGTGCCAGCAGCTTCACAGATACGCAGTATTTT
CASSFTDTQYF
>TRBJ1-1|TRBV2|16|-|TRBD1
TGTGCCAGCAGTGAGACCGGGACAGGGGAATCCCCTGAAGCTTTCTTT
CASSETGTGESPEAFF
>TRBJ2-7|TRBV11-2|13|-|-
TGTGCCAGCAGCTGGGGCGGGACCTACGAGCAGTACTTC
CASSWGGTYEQYF
>TRBJ1-1|TRBV7-6|15|-|-
TGTGCCAGCAGCCCTCGTGGGGGGGAGAACACTGAAGCTTTCTTT
CASSPRGGENTEAFF
>TRBJ2-7|TRBV5-6|13|-|-
TGTGCCAGCAGTTCAGGGAACGTCTTGGAGCAGTACTTC
CASSSGNVLEQYF
>TRBJ2-1|TRBV9|14|-|-
TGTGCCAGCAGCGTAGATGGAGTTTACAATGAGCAGTTCTTC
CASSVDGVYNEQFF
>TRBJ1-2|TRBV2|11|few|-
TGTGCCAGCACTACGACAGGCTTCCACACCTTC
CASTTTGFHTF
>TRBJ1-1|TRBV2|10|-|-
TGTGCCAGCGGGGTCACTGAAGCTTTCTTT
CASGVTEAFF
>TRBJ2-4|TRBV4-3|13|-|-
TGCGCCAGCAGCCAAGATAATGGTGGTATTCAGTACTTC
CASSQDNGGIQYF
>TRBJ2-2|TRBV7-8|16|-|-
TGTGCCAGCAGCTCACCACGGAGACAAGCCACCGGGGAGCTGTTTTTT
CASSSPRRQATGELFF
>TRBJ2-1|TRBV11-3|11|-|-
TGTGCCAGCAGCTTAGGGGGCGAGCAGTTCTTC
CASSLGGEQFF
>TRBJ1-1|TRBV18|13|-|TRBD1
TGTGCCAGCTCCCTCGGACAGGGCACTGAAGCTTTCTTT
CASSLGQGTEAFF
>TRBJ2-1|TRBV2|13|-|-
TGTGCCAGCAGTGTAGCGGCGTACAATGAGCAGTTCTTC
CASSVAAYNEQFF
>TRBJ1-1|TRBV4-3|14|-|-
TGCGCCAGCAGCCAAGAGGGCGAGAACACTGAAGCTTTCTTT
CASSQEGENTEAFF
>TRBJ2-4|TRBV29-1|11|-|-
TGCAGCGGGGGGACTAAAAACATTCAGTACTTC
CSGGTKNIQYF
>TRBJ2-1|TRBV5-4|15|-|-
TGTGCCAGCAGCTCTATGGCAGATGTTTACAATGAGCAGTTCTTC
CASSSMADVYNEQFF
>TRBJ2-7|TRBV6-5|15|-|-
TGTGCCAGCAGTTACTCTACTGTGGGGGCGGGGGAGCAGTACTTC
CASSYSTVGAGEQYF
>TRBJ2-5|TRBV14|16|-|-
TGTGCCAGCAGCCAAGGAAGGCGGACAGATAAAGAGACCCAGTACTTC
CASSQGRRTDKETQYF
>TRBJ1-6|TRBV2|18|-|-
TGTGCCAGCAGTTACCAGGACGGGATGAGCTCCTATAATTCACCCCTCCACTTT
CASSYQDGMSSYNSPLHF
>TRBJ1-2|TRBV7-8|13|-|TRBD1
TGTGCCAGCAGCTTGACAGGGCCCTATGGCTACACCTTC
CASSLTGPYGYTF
>TRBJ2-7|TRBV5-4|14|-|-
TGTGCCAGCAGCTTGGTGGCGGGTAGCGACGAGCAGTACTTC
CASSLVAGSDEQYF
>TRBJ1-2|TRBV9|16|-|-
TGTGCCAGCAGCGTAGCAGTAGGGGGGGGCGAGTATGGCTACACCTTC
CASSVAVGGGEYGYTF
>TRBJ1-2|TRBV4-3|15|few|-
TGCGCCAGCAGCCAAGATACGGGGACCGTCTATGGCTACACCTTC
CASSQDTGTVYGYTF
>TRBJ1-1|TRBV11-1|13|-|-
TGTGCCAGCAGGCCCCGGGGGACCACTGAAGCTTTCTTT
CASRPRGTTEAFF
>TRBJ2-2|TRBV2|12|-|-
TGTGCCAGCAGCTTCCGGGACGCGGAGCTGTTTTTT
CASSFRDAELFF
>TRBJ1-2|TRBV9|13|once|-
TGTGCCTCCTCCCTTGGAGGTCACTATGGCTACACCTTC
CASSLGGHYGYTF
>TRBJ2-3|TRBV2|15|few|-
TGTGCCAGCAGTGAGAGAGGGACTGTCGCAGATACGCAGTATTTT
CASSERGTVADTQYF
>TRBJ1-2|TRBV9|14|-|-
TGTGCCAGCAGCCCCAGGACACAAGCCTGGGGCTACACCTTC
CASSPRTQAWGYTF
>TRBJ2-1|TRBV29-1|14|once|-
TGCAGCGTTGATAAGGTACCCTCCTACAATGAGCAGTTCTTC
CSVDKVPSYNEQFF
>TRBJ2-5|TRBV11-2|15|-|-
TGTGCCAGCAGCTTAGGGGAACAGACCCAAGAGACCCAGTACTTC
CASSLGEQTQETQYF
>TRBJ2-7|TRBV4-1|15|-|-
TGCGCCAGCAGCCAAGTGGGCACACCGACCTACGAGCAGTACTTC
CASSQVGTPTYEQYF
>TRBJ2-1|TRBV18|13|-|-
TGTGCCAGCTCATCCATACAGGGTCCGGGGCAGTTCTTC
CASSSIQGPGQFF
>TRBJ1-4|TRBV7-9|17|-|TRBD1
TGTGCCAGCAGTTTTCCCCCTGGGACAGGAGCTAATGAAAAACTGTTTTTT
CASSFPPGTGANEKLFF
>TRBJ1-3|TRBV28|16|-|-
TGTGCCAGCAGCCAGCCCCCACTGATCTCTGGAAACACCATATATTTT
CASSQPPLISGNTIYF
>TRBJ1-1|TRBV25-1|14|-|-
TGTGCCAGCACCGAAGACTACTCGAACACTGAAGCTTTCTTT
CASTEDYSNTEAFF
>TRBJ1-1|TRBV5-1|14|-|-
TGCGCCAGCAGCTTGGGGCACCCGAACACTGAAGCTTTCTTT
CASSLGHPNTEAFF
>TRBJ2-3|TRBV10-1|12|-|-
TGCGCCAGCAGTGAAACAGGGGATACGCAGTATTTT
CASSETGDTQYF
>TRBJ2-3|TRBV2|15|-|TRBD2
TGTGCCAGCAGTGAACAGGGACTAGGCACAGATACGCAGTATTTT
CASSEQGLGTDTQYF
>TRBJ2-5|TRBV13|13|-|-
TGTGCCAGCAGCTTCGGGACAAAAGAGACCCAGTACTTC
CASSFGTKETQYF
>TRBJ1-2|TRBV6-5|13|-|TRBD1
TGTGCCAGCTATGCGGGACAGGGGGGCGGCTACACCTTC
CASYAGQGGGYTF
>TRBJ2-3|TRBV10-2|12|once|-
TGCGCCAGCAGTGAGCAGGGAGATACGCAGTATTTT
CASSEQGDTQYF
>TRBJ1-4|TRBV7-3|13|-|-
TGTGCCAGCAGCTTAAGCAGGAATGAAAAACTGTTTTTT
CASSLSRNEKLFF
>TRBJ2-6|TRBV7-2|16|-|TRBD1
TGTGCCAGCAGCTCAAGACAGGGTGCGGGGGCCAACGTCCTGACTTTC
CASSSRQGAGANVLTF
>TRBJ1-2|TRBV19|15|few|-
TGTGCCAGCAAATACGCGGGCAGGGGTGACTATGGCTACACCTTC
CASKYAGRGDYGYTF
>TRBJ2-7|TRBV7-2|15|-|TRBD2
TGTGCCAGCAGCCCTGGGGGACTAGCGGGGTACGAGCAGTACTTC
CASSPGGLAGYEQYF
>TRBJ2-2|TRBV27|19|-|TRBD2
TGTGCCAGCAGTTTATTTCCCTTGGGACTAGCGGCGAACACCGGGGAGCTGTTTTTT
CASSLFPLGLAANTGELFF
>TRBJ2-1|TRBV7-8|15|once|-
TGTGCCAGCAGCTTAGGGGGTCTTACTTACAATGAGCAGTTCTTC
CASSLGGLTYNEQFF
>TRBJ1-2|TRBV2|16|-|TRBD1
TGTGCCAGCATACCCCAGGGGGGCATTGTATACTATGGCTACACCTTC
CASIPQGGIVYYGYTF
>TRBJ2-3|TRBV9|15|-|-
TGTGCCAGCAGCGGACCATTTTCTAGCACAGATACGCAGTATTTT
CASSGPFSSTDTQYF
>TRBJ2-7|TRBV5-6|13|-|-
TGTGCCAGCAGCTTGCCGCACACCTACGAGCAGTACTTC
CASSLPHTYEQYF
>TRBJ2-1|TRBV13|16|-|-
TGTGCCAGCAGCTTATGGGACTTCAGCTCCTACAATGAGCAGTTCTTC
CASSLWDFSSYNEQFF
>TRBJ2-5|TRBV4-1|13|-|-
TGCGCCAGCAGCCACAGAGGACAAGAGACCCAGTACTTC
CASSHRGQETQYF
>TRBJ1-2|TRBV2|14|few|-
TGTGCCAGCAGTGTTGCCAGGGGAAGAGGGGGCTACACCTTC
CASSVARGRGGYTF
>TRBJ1-1|TRBV5-4|15|-|-
TGTGCCAGCAGCCCCAAAAGGGCAGAGAACACTGAAGCTTTCTTT
CASSPKRAENTEAFF
>TRBJ1-5|TRBV7-2|14|-|-
TGTGCCAGCAGCTTAGAACAGGGCTATCTGCCCCAGCATTTT
CASSLEQGYLPQHF